Shown below are 23 T cell receptor beta chains from a single sample sequenced in a study of cytomegalovirus exposure and HLA in healthy donors. Clones were read by immunoSEQ multiplex PCR, and TCRdb kept only the in-frame ones, dropping some. The sample holds 200,000 to 250,000 clones; roughly 85% are singletons and the top ten take roughly 5.5%. The material sequenced was PBMCs. The receptors here all came from a woman aged 18-30 years in good health and CMV-seronegative.

The chain links TRBV5-6 to TRBJ1-2; D remains unclear. There are 13 residues in the CDR3. Germline-derived CDR1 and CDR2 are SGHDT and YYEEEE. Trimming took off 0 bases at V and 6 bases at J, with 9 bases between the two ends. This CDR3 reads CASSLGTSDGYTF. For the CDR3, the DNA is TGTGCCAGCAGCTTGGGCACCAGCGATGGCTACACCTTC.

The chain recombines TRBV7-9 with TRBJ1-4; D is possibly TRBD1 (5 bases). The CDR3 is 17 residues long. The germline V gene has CDR1 SEHNR and CDR2 FQNEAQ (reference sequence). Between the trimmed V and J ends, which lost 0 bases and 0 bases, there was a span of 11 bases. CDR3 region: CASSLASGTSTNEKLFF. The CDR3 DNA sequence: TGTGCCAGCAGCTTAGCGTCGGGGACTTCAACTAATGAAAAACTGTTTTTT.

The chain couples TRBV5-8 to TRBJ1-2, with D possibly being TRBD1 (5 bases). Germline V CDR1 and CDR2: SGHTS, YDEGEE. Trimming took off 1 base at V and 6 bases at J, with 16 bases between the two ends. The CDR3 extends over 15 amino acids. The CDR3 is CASSLRAGLLDGYTF. The CDR3 DNA is TGTGCCAGCAGCTTGAGGGCGGGACTTCTAGATGGCTACACCTTC.

V and J are TRBV5-4 and TRBJ1-2; TRBD1 matches 8 bases. After removal of 1 base from V and 5 bases from J, the junction contained 13 bases not matched to a gene. Germline CDR1 is SGHNT and CDR2 is YYREEE (reference sequence). The CDR3 extends over 17 amino acids. The CDR3 DNA reads as TGTGCCAGCAGCTTGCAAGCTTTAACAGGGGGTAAATATGGCTACACCTTC. Amino acid sequence: CASSLQALTGGKYGYTF. Together with reference TRBV5-4 and TRBJ1-2, the CDR3 gives the full variable domain: ETGVTQSPTHLIKTRGQQVTLRCSSQSGHNTVSWYQQALGQGPQFIFQYYREEENGRGNFPPRFSGLQFPNYSSELNVNALELDDSALYLCASSLQALTGGKYGYTFGSGTRLTVV.

The sample holds a few counts of this clone. The V and J genes are TRBV2 and TRBJ1-2; possibly TRBD1 for D (6 bases). Trimming removed 6 bases at V and 8 bases at J, with 13 bases between. Germline V lookup: CDR1 SNHLY, CDR2 FYNNEI. This CDR3 is 12 amino acids long. The CDR3 nucleotides read TGTGCCAGCAGAGCAGGGGCCTGGGGCTACACCTTC. It translates to CASRAGAWGYTF.

V usage is TRBV6-6 and J usage is TRBJ1-4, with unresolved D. Trimming removed 6 bases at V and 10 bases at J, with 12 bases between. Looked up from germline, CDR1 is MNHNY and CDR2 is SVGAGI (reference sequence). This CDR3 is built from 12 residues. The CDR3 DNA sequence: TGTGCCAGCAGCCCCCCGGAGGGAAAACTGTTTTTT. This codes for CASSPPEGKLFF.

The rearrangement uses TRBV18 and TRBJ1-1; D gene unclear. V gave up 2 bases and J gave up 1 base, with 8 bases separating them. Germline lookup yields CDR1 KGHSH and CDR2 LQKENI. This CDR3 has 14 amino acids. In nucleotides, the CDR3 is TGTGCCAGCTCACCAAAGGACGGGAACACTGAAGCTTTCTTT. It yields the protein CASSPKDGNTEAFF.

The V gene is TRBV1, the J gene TRBJ2-3; no check of the table's D call, TRBD2, against the DNA was made. TRBV1 is given as a pseudogene. CDR3 size: 17 residues. In DNA form, the CDR3 reads TGCACCAGCAGCCAAGGGACTAGCGGGCGAAGCACAGATACGCAGTATTTT. Protein sequence: CTSSQGTSGRSTDTQYF.

The rearrangement joins TRBV4-2 to TRBJ2-5; 15 bases match TRBD2. This CDR3 region has 16 residues. V was pared by 1 base and J by 4 bases, with 1 base of the junction left unmatched. CDR1 and CDR2 (germline): LGHNA, YNFKEQ. The CDR3 region has the DNA TGTGCCAGCAGCCAAGGGACTAGCGGGGGGGCAGAGACCCAGTACTTC. Translation gives CASSQGTSGGAETQYF.

The chain combines TRBV5-6 with TRBJ2-3, with 7 positions matching TRBD2. CDR1 is SGHDT and CDR2 is YYEEEE in the germline V gene. There are 13 residues in the CDR3. V was pared by 9 bases and J by 3 bases, with 7 bases of the junction left unmatched. The CDR3 nucleotides are TGTGCCACCAAAGGGAGGGGAACAGATACGCAGTATTTT. Translation: CATKGRGTDTQYF.

In its sample, this clone was seen once. This sequence joins TRBV7-2 and TRBJ2-7; either TRBD1 or TRBD2 may supply D (5 bases each). CDR3 length: 16 amino acids. V lost 1 base to trimming and J lost 1 base, with 14 bases between them. Germline values: CDR1 SGHTA, CDR2 FQGNSA. The chain's CDR3 is CASSLGVGAGSYEQYF. The CDR3 DNA reads TGTGCCAGCAGCTTAGGAGTTGGGGCGGGTTCCTACGAGCAGTACTTC.

The chain is built from TRBV30 and TRBJ1-3, with D unresolved. Trimming took 5 bases from V and 0 from J, leaving 5 bases between them. Germline CDR1 GTSNPN, CDR2 SVGIG (reference sequence). The CDR3 sequence is 12 residues long. The CDR3 region has the DNA TGTGCCTGGGCAAGCTCTGGAAACACCATATATTTT. Its translation is CAWASSGNTIYF.

CDR3 region: CASSSDPRNNEQFF. The CDR3, as DNA: TGTGCCAGCAGCTCCGACCCGAGGAACAATGAGCAGTTCTTC. The rearrangement uses TRBV7-2 and TRBJ2-1; unclear D gene. V shed 4 bases and J shed 5 bases, with 12 bases lying between them. Germline lookup yields CDR1 SGHTA and CDR2 FQGNSA. The CDR3 loop spans 14 amino acids.

This clone occurred once. The rearrangement joins TRBV10-3 to TRBJ2-1, with D possibly matching TRBD2 (6 bases). This CDR3 spans 14 amino acids. Trimming pared 10 bases from V and 4 bases from J, leaving 17 bases between. CDR1 is ENHRY and CDR2 is SYGVKD in the germline V gene. Written as DNA, the CDR3 is TGTGCCACCCGCCTAGCGAGAGAATACAATGAGCAGTTCTTC. This translates into CATRLAREYNEQFF.

This rearrangement joins TRBV6-5 to TRBJ2-3; D is possibly TRBD1 (5 bases). Trimming took 8 bases from V and 1 from J, leaving 10 bases between them. Germline V CDR1 and CDR2: MNHEY, SVGAGI. The CDR3 contains 13 residues. In DNA form, the CDR3 reads TGTGCCAGCCGTCTCAGGGGCACAGATACGCAGTATTTT. Translated: CASRLRGTDTQYF.

This clone was counted between two and nine times. V is TRBV6-4 and J is TRBJ2-6, with a weak D call TRBD1 (6 bases). Germline lookup yields CDR1 MRHNA and CDR2 SNTAGT. V was clipped by 3 bases and J by 1 base, with 7 bases between them. This CDR3 has 15 residues. CDR3: CASSDTGSGANVLTF. CDR3 DNA: TGTGCCAGCAGTGATACAGGGTCTGGGGCCAACGTCCTGACTTTC.

This clone appeared a single time. This chain connects TRBV30 to TRBJ1-1; D is possibly TRBD1 (5 bases). There are 12 residues in the CDR3. The V end lost 2 bases, the J end lost 6 bases, and 10 bases lay between the germline ends. CDR1 and CDR2 from the germline V gene are GTSNPN and SVGIG (reference sequence). This CDR3 is CAWSPGSPEAFF. The DNA of the CDR3 is TGTGCCTGGAGTCCAGGGAGCCCTGAAGCTTTCTTT.

The genes are TRBV6-1 and TRBJ2-2, with D unclear. This CDR3 comprises 14 residues. Per the germline V gene, CDR1 is MNHNS and CDR2 is SASEGT. Trimming shortened V by 6 bases and J by 4 bases, and 12 bases separated the two germline ends. The CDR3 loop reads CASSQPGSTGELFF. The CDR3 DNA reads TGTGCCAGCAGCCAACCTGGTTCCACCGGGGAGCTGTTTTTT.

Concerning this clone itself: Its ends do not fully match the called genes, so a read error is possible. This chain uses TRBV19 with TRBJ1-6; 11 bases are a match to TRBD1. CDR1 is LNHDA and CDR2 is SQIVND in the germline V gene (reference sequence). This CDR3 contains 15 residues. The CDR3 here is CASSIVGQGDSPLHF. The CDR3 DNA follows: TGTGCCAGTAGTATAGTGGGACAGGGGGATTCGCCCCTCCACTTT.

This clone was counted between two and nine times. The CDR3 loop reads CASAPGTTYEQYF. DNA of the CDR3: TGTGCCAGCGCCCCCGGGACTACCTACGAGCAGTACTTC. The genes are TRBV27 and TRBJ2-7; 7 bases match TRBD2. Germline values: CDR1 MNHEY, CDR2 SMNVEV (reference sequence). The trim removed 8 bases at V and 2 bases at J, leaving 6 bases unmatched. The CDR3 covers 13 residues.

The V gene is TRBV27, the J gene TRBJ2-5, with 8 positions matching TRBD2. The ends lost 3 bases at V and 4 bases at J; junction bases unmatched: 13. Germline CDR1 and CDR2: MNHEY and SMNVEV (reference sequence). The CDR3 consists of 17 residues. CDR3 in amino acids: CASSFRLTTGGPETQYF. The DNA of the CDR3 is TGTGCCAGCAGTTTCAGGCTTACGACGGGAGGGCCAGAGACCCAGTACTTC.

J is TRBJ2-5 and V is TRBV7-3; 10 bases line up with TRBD2. The CDR3 spans 15 residues. Germline values: CDR1 SGHTA, CDR2 FQGTGA. V was pared by 4 bases and J by 4 bases, with 6 bases of the junction left unmatched. The DNA for the CDR3 is TGTGCCAGCAGCTCGAGCGGGAGGGCCAGAGAGACCCAGTACTTC. Translation: CASSSSGRARETQYF.

The chain is built from TRBV5-1 and TRBJ2-4; tentative D call: TRBD1 (5 bases). V lost 4 bases and J 8 bases, leaving 16 bases between the germline ends. The CDR3 length is 14 residues. CDR1 and CDR2 from the germline V gene are SGHRS and YFSETQ. For the CDR3, the DNA is TGCGCCAGCAGCCCGGGCAACGTAGGGGACATTCAGTACTTC. It yields the protein CASSPGNVGDIQYF.